The 24 T cell receptor beta chains below all came from one sample that was sequenced in a study of CD8+CD57+ T cells in acquired aplastic anemia. CD8+CD57+ cell expansion, shown by flow cytometry, had occurred in the patients selected for sequencing. It was genomic DNA that served as the template for profiling TCR beta VDJ and CDR3. TCRdb used MiXCR to reprocess the reads, holding one entry per CDR3 protein. Seen here are 150,000 to 200,000 distinct CDR3 sequences, less than 60% observed once, and the top ten hold approximately 9.7%. Specimen: sorted CD4+, CD8+, or CD8+CD57+ T cells (not recorded which) from PBMCs. The source is a human donor with aplastic anemia.

The chain recombines TRBV27 with TRBJ2-3; 7 nucleotides line up with TRBD1. This CDR3 has 13 amino acids. With V trimmed by 2 bases and J by 4 bases, 0 bases remained unmatched. Germline V lookup: CDR1 MNHEY, CDR2 SMNVEV (reference sequence). Written as DNA, the CDR3 is TGTGCCAGCAGTTTACAGGGGGCAGATACGCAGTATTTT. It specifies CASSLQGADTQYF.

This clonotype occurred many times. This chain joins TRBV5-1 and TRBJ1-4, with 7 bases lining up with TRBD1. This CDR3 is built from 14 residues. Germline V lookup: CDR1 SGHRS, CDR2 YFSETQ. V shed 4 bases, J shed 7 bases, and the junction held 7 bases outside the gene matches. This CDR3 reads CASSLGTAGEKLFF. The CDR3 nucleotides are TGCGCCAGCAGCCTCGGGACAGCCGGTGAAAAACTGTTTTTT.

This clonotype is a singleton in its sample. This chain joins TRBV6-4 and TRBJ2-1; D may be TRBD2 (7 bases). Looked up from germline, CDR1 is MRHNA and CDR2 is SNTAGT. V lost 2 bases, J lost 8 bases, and 19 bases lay in between. The CDR3 is 16 amino acids. The chain's CDR3 is CASSDKRGGATDEQFF. CDR3 DNA: TGTGCCAGCAGTGACAAGAGAGGGGGGGCCACTGATGAGCAGTTCTTC.

The CDR3 bases are TGTGCCAGCAGCGAGAGCGGGGTCTACTACAATGAGCAGTTCTTC. Its protein is CASSESGVYYNEQFF. The chain uses TRBV9 and TRBJ2-1; 7 bases match TRBD2. The CDR3 has 15 residues. Losses at the gene ends were 3 bases for V and 3 bases for J; bases not matched to a gene: 6. Germline CDR1 is SGDLS and CDR2 is YYNGEE.

This clonotype has a count of ten or more. The chain links TRBV7-9 to TRBJ2-3, with 7 nucleotides matching TRBD1. Germline loops: CDR1 SEHNR, CDR2 FQNEAQ (reference sequence). CDR3 length: 15 amino acids. J gave up 2 bases and V 2 bases, and 4 bases lay outside the gene matches. CDR3 sequence: CASSLRQGLTDTQYF. In DNA, the CDR3 is TGTGCCAGCAGCTTACGACAGGGTCTCACAGATACGCAGTATTTT.

This clonotype was recorded many times. The chain combines TRBV5-1 with TRBJ1-4; TRBD1 matches 10 bases. J gave up 8 bases and V 4 bases, and 8 bases lay outside the gene matches. CDR1 is SGHRS and CDR2 is YFSETQ in the germline V gene. The CDR3 length is 15 residues. This CDR3 reads CASSPRTGGLEKLFF. The CDR3 nucleotides read TGCGCCAGCAGCCCAAGGACAGGGGGGTTGGAAAAACTGTTTTTT.

The chain links TRBV15 to TRBJ2-5; no firm D call. V was trimmed by 0 bases and J by 4 bases, leaving 3 bases between them. The CDR3 extends over 12 amino acids. Germline V gene sequence: CDR1 LNHNV, CDR2 YYDKDF (reference sequence). Written as DNA, the CDR3 is TGTGCCACCAGCAGAGAGGGAGAGACCCAGTACTTC. Its translation: CATSREGETQYF.

This clonotype was found many times. The chain recombines TRBV5-4 with TRBJ1-2; D is uncertain. This CDR3 has 11 residues. CDR1 and CDR2 from the germline V gene are SGHNT and YYREEE (reference sequence). V lost 0 bases and J 6 bases, leaving 3 bases between the germline ends. As DNA, the CDR3 is TGTGCCAGCAGCTTGGAGGATGGCTACACCTTC. This encodes CASSLEDGYTF.

This clonotype has a handful of counts. The V gene is TRBV15, the J gene TRBJ2-7; 7 positions agree with TRBD2. V was pared by 3 bases and J by 4 bases, with 12 bases of the junction left unmatched. Germline CDR1 and CDR2: LNHNV and YYDKDF (reference sequence). The length of the CDR3 is 16 residues. The CDR3 loop is CATSRTTGGSLYEQYF. The CDR3 nucleotides read TGTGCCACCAGCAGGACAACGGGAGGCAGTCTGTACGAGCAGTACTTC.

This clonotype appeared many times. The CDR3: CSARGLRGQYNEKLFF. DNA for the CDR3: TGCAGTGCTAGGGGTCTTCGGGGACAGTATAATGAAAAACTGTTTTTT. The chain employs TRBV20-1 and TRBJ1-4; TRBD1 agrees at 7 bases. This CDR3 has 16 amino acids. The V segment lost 3 bases and the J segment 4 bases; nucleotides outside the gene matches: 11. CDR1 and CDR2 from the germline V gene are DFQATT and SNEGSKA (reference sequence).

This clonotype has at least ten counts. The V and J genes are TRBV5-1 and TRBJ1-1; D is unresolved. This CDR3 has 15 residues. V lost 1 base to trimming and J lost 2 bases, with 12 bases between them. Per the germline V gene, CDR1 is SGHRS and CDR2 is YFSETQ. CDR3 coding DNA: TGCGCCAGCAGCTTGTTAGGGAGAGGAAACACTGAAGCTTTCTTT. This sequence encodes CASSLLGRGNTEAFF.

CDR3 coding DNA: TGTGCCAGCAGCCCCGGGATTCGAGAGACCCAGTACTTC. This encodes CASSPGIRETQYF. This chain connects TRBV7-8 to TRBJ2-5, with D possibly matching TRBD2 (5 bases). V lost 5 bases to trimming and J lost 4 bases, with 11 bases between them. The CDR3 extends over 13 amino acids. The germline V gene has CDR1 SGHVS and CDR2 FQNEAQ. The complete variable domain, with remaining parts taken from reference TRBV7-8 and TRBJ2-5, reads GAGVSQSPRYKVAKRGQDVALRCDPISGHVSLFWYQQALGQGPEFLTYFQNEAQLDKSGLPSDRFFAERPEGSVSTLKIQRTQQEDSAVYLCASSPGIRETQYFGPGTRLLVL.

In its sample, this clonotype was seen many times. This rearrangement joins TRBV19 to TRBJ1-5; D perhaps matches TRBD1 (5 bases). Germline V lookup: CDR1 LNHDA, CDR2 SQIVND (reference sequence). The CDR3 is 15 amino acids. V was trimmed by 4 bases and J by 3 bases, leaving 13 bases between them. As DNA, the CDR3 is TGTGCCAGTAGTACTCAAACAGGTATCAATCAGCCCCAGCATTTT. Protein product: CASSTQTGINQPQHF. Using reference TRBV19 and TRBJ1-5 for the parts outside the CDR3, the full variable domain is DGGITQSPKYLFRKEGQNVTLSCEQNLNHDAMYWYRQDPGQGLRLIYYSQIVNDFQKGDIAEGYSVSREKKESFPLTVTSAQKNPTAFYLCASSTQTGINQPQHFGDGTRLSIL.

The chain links TRBV6-2 or TRBV6-3 to TRBJ1-4; no firm D call. V was clipped by 4 bases and J by 3 bases, with 9 bases between them. CDR3 length: 14 amino acids. Germline CDR1 is MNHEY and CDR2 is SVGEGT. The CDR3 sequence is CASSSIFSNEKLFF. The CDR3 bases are TGTGCCAGCAGTTCGATTTTCTCTAATGAAAAACTGTTTTTT.

Ten or more counts support this clonotype. V and J are TRBV24-1 and TRBJ2-1, with D possibly being TRBD1 or TRBD2 (5 bases each). V was cut by 5 bases and J by 6 bases, with 19 bases left in between. Looked up from germline, CDR1 is KGHDR and CDR2 is SFDVKD. This CDR3 region has 16 residues. CDR3 loop: CATSGTGTGLRNEQFF. The DNA for the CDR3 is TGTGCCACCAGTGGGACCGGGACGGGGCTCCGCAATGAGCAGTTCTTC.

J is TRBJ2-2 and V is TRBV12-5; D call uncertain. Germline CDR1 and CDR2: LGHNT and FRNRAP. The ends were cut back, 5 bases at V and 7 bases at J, with 14 bases in the middle. CDR3 length: 14 amino acids. The CDR3 region has the DNA TGTGCTAGTGGTCCGGGCCCCTGGGACGGGGAGCTGTTTTTT. As protein: CASGPGPWDGELFF.

As for this clonotype: This is likely a read error, given that the CDR3 carries no conserved phenylalanine or tryptophan at its end. This sequence joins TRBV10-2 and TRBJ2-3, with 7 bases fitting TRBD1. V gave up 0 bases and J gave up 4 bases; unmatched junction bases: 10. This CDR3 is 17 amino acids long. CDR1 is WSHSY, CDR2 SAAADI, per germline. CDR3: CASSESVGGDSADTQYS. The CDR3 coding sequence is TGCGCCAGCAGTGAGTCTGTAGGGGGCGACAGCGCAGATACGCAGTATTCT.

Details on this clonotype: A read error may explain this, as a much larger clone is one base away. The CDR3 carries no conserved terminal phenylalanine or tryptophan, so it likely arises from a read error. The DNA of the CDR3 is TGTGCCAGCTCACAGGAACAGCAATCACCCCTCCACTCT. It is translated as CASSQEQQSPLHS. The chain has TRBV18 and TRBJ1-6; D is undetermined. CDR1 is KGHSH and CDR2 is LQKENI in the germline V gene. Trimming cost V 4 bases and J 10 bases, with 11 bases left between them. There are 13 residues in the CDR3.

The table lists this clonotype with a few counts. The rearrangement links TRBV10-3 to TRBJ2-7; tentative D call: TRBD2 (6 bases). V lost 0 bases and J 7 bases, leaving 13 bases between the germline ends. The CDR3 runs to 14 residues. The germline gives CDR1 ENHRY, CDR2 SYGVKD. This CDR3 is CAISESADGGEQYF. CDR3 bases: TGTGCCATCAGTGAGTCAGCTGATGGGGGGGAGCAGTACTTC.

This clonotype was picked up many times. V and J are TRBV2 and TRBJ2-3, with 10 bases that match TRBD2. This CDR3 has 15 residues. J was trimmed by 3 bases and V by 4 bases; bases with no gene match: 4. Germline CDR1 and CDR2: SNHLY and FYNNEI. The CDR3 DNA is TGTGCCAGCAGTGGAGGGACTAGCGAGACAGATACGCAGTATTTT. Translated: CASSGGTSETDTQYF.

This clonotype has just a few counts. The CDR3 DNA is TGTGCCAGCAGTGAGTCAGGGGAACGCACTGAAGCTTTCTTT. This codes for CASSESGERTEAFF. V is TRBV9 and J is TRBJ1-1, with a possible D match to TRBD1 (6 bases). In germline, CDR1 is SGDLS, CDR2 YYNGEE. V was clipped by 5 bases and J by 4 bases, with 15 bases between them. The CDR3 is 14 amino acids.

This clonotype was seen at least ten times. The J gene is TRBJ1-4, the V gene TRBV15, with a weak D call TRBD1 (5 bases). Trimming left V 0 bases short and J 8 bases short, with 7 bases between. The CDR3 is made up of 13 amino acids. The germline gives CDR1 LNHNV, CDR2 YYDKDF (reference sequence). CDR3 coding DNA: TGTGCCACCAGCAGAGATGAGGGGGAAAAACTGTTTTTT. This gives the protein CATSRDEGEKLFF.

In this sample, this clonotype turned up many times. The rearrangement uses TRBV7-6 and TRBJ2-3; 7 bases are a match to TRBD2. Germline V gene data show CDR1 as SGHVS and CDR2 as FNYEAQ. V was clipped by 1 base and J by 4 bases; unmatched bases: 2. The CDR3 runs 14 residues. The CDR3 DNA sequence: TGTGCCAGCAGCTTAGGTCGGGGGGCAGATACGCAGTATTTT. It encodes CASSLGRGADTQYF.

Remarks on this clonotype: Compared with germline, one end of the junction differs, possibly owing to a read error. The CDR3 DNA follows: TGTGCCTTCAGTGAGAACTACGAGCAGTGCTTC. This encodes CAFSENYEQCF. The chain uses TRBV10-3 and TRBJ2-7; D is ambiguous. The CDR3 consists of 11 residues. Germline-derived CDR1 and CDR2 are ENHRY and SYGVKD.